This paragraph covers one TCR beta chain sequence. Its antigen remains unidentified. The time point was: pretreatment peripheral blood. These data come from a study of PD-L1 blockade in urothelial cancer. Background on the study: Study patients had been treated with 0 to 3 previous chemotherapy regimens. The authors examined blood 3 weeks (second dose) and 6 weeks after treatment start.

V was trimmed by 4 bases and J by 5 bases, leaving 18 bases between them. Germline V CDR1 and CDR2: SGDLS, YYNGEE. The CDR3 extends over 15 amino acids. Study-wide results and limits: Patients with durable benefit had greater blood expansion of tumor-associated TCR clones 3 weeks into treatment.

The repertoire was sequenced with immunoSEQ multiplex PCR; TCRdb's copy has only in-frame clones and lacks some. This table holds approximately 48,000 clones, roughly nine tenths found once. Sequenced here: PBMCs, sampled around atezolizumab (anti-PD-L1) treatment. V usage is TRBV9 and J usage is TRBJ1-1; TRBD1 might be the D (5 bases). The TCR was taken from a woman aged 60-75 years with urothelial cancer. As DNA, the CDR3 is TGTGCCAGCAGCACGCATGGACACGGGGGGACTGAAGCTTTCTTT. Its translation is CASSTHGHGGTEAFF.